Below, 24 T cell receptor beta chains from the same sample are listed, as sequenced in a study of metastatic and nonmetastatic thyroid tumors. TCRdb re-analyzed the PCR reads using MiXCR. The sample records approximately 90,000 clones, 8.6% being singletons. Every patient was untreated before thyroid surgery. Sequences were obtained from blood. Source of these receptors: a female donor with papillary thyroid cancer or a benign thyroid nodule (not recorded which). Some clones in this sample may be carry-over from other donors' samples.

In its sample, this clone was seen many times. This sequence joins TRBV6-6 and TRBJ2-7; TRBD1 agrees at 7 bases. The ends lost 2 bases at V and 3 bases at J; junction bases unmatched: 4. Germline V gene sequence: CDR1 MNHNY, CDR2 SVGAGI (reference sequence). This CDR3 is 14 amino acids long. The CDR3: CASSYNRDSYEQYF. Here the CDR3 DNA reads TGTGCCAGCAGTTACAACCGGGACAGCTACGAGCAGTACTTC.

This clone was counted many times. The V and J genes are TRBV19 and TRBJ2-7; 7 bases agree with TRBD1. J gave up 9 bases and V 4 bases, and 12 bases lay outside the gene matches. Germline values: CDR1 LNHDA, CDR2 SQIVND (reference sequence). The CDR3 covers 14 residues. The CDR3 DNA follows: TGTGCCAGTAGTAGGACAGGCTCAATCCAGGGGCAGTACTTC. Translating gives CASSRTGSIQGQYF.

This clone has just a few counts. Other DNA sequences from this sample encode an identical CDR3 as well. V gene TRBV6-1 combines with J gene TRBJ2-7, with D tentatively TRBD2 (6 bases). The CDR3 is 14 amino acids. Germline V gene lookup returns CDR1 MNHNS and CDR2 SASEGT. V was shortened by 5 bases and J by 2 bases, with 13 bases between the two germline ends. The CDR3 DNA reads as TGTGCCAGCAGTCCGGGGGATAGACCCTACGAGCAGTACTTC. Translating gives CASSPGDRPYEQYF.

As regards this clone: The CDR3 end shows no conserved phenylalanine or tryptophan, and so a read error is likely. The chain is built from TRBV10-2 and TRBJ1-2; possible D gene TRBD1, 5 bases. Germline CDR1 and CDR2: WSHSY and SAAADI. Trimming took 2 bases from V and 10 from J, leaving 14 bases between them. CDR3 length: 13 residues. CDR3 sequence (DNA): TGCGCCAGCAGTGAGACCGAGGGGAGAGACTACACCATC. The encoded protein is CASSETEGRDYTI.

This chain joins TRBV9 and TRBJ1-2, with D perhaps TRBD1 (5 bases). The V gene's germline CDR1 is SGDLS and CDR2 YYNGEE. V was trimmed by 4 bases and J by 4 bases, leaving 11 bases between them. The CDR3 runs 13 residues. The CDR3 DNA sequence: TGTGCCAGCAGCCTCGGGAGGGGCTATGGCTACACCTTC. Protein: CASSLGRGYGYTF.

This clone was observed a few times. This rearrangement joins TRBV2 to TRBJ1-4; no reliable D call. Trimming shortened V by 2 bases and J by 4 bases, and 8 bases separated the two germline ends. Germline lookup yields CDR1 SNHLY and CDR2 FYNNEI. The CDR3 is 14 residues long. CDR3 DNA: TGTGCCAGCAGTGAACAGGCCAATAATGAAAAACTGTTTTTT. This gives the protein CASSEQANNEKLFF.

The table lists this clone with many counts. V gene TRBV4-2 combines with J gene TRBJ1-2; a weak D match, TRBD1 (5 bases). The CDR3 covers 16 residues. V was cut by 4 bases and J by 4 bases, with 19 bases left in between. Germline V lookup: CDR1 LGHNA, CDR2 YNFKEQ. The CDR3 region is CASSRGVGYSGYGYTF. The CDR3 DNA is TGTGCCAGCAGCCGAGGGGTGGGATACTCGGGCTATGGCTACACCTTC.

This clone occurred many times. The genes are TRBV10-1 and TRBJ2-2; D could derive from TRBD1 or TRBD2 (5 bases each). This CDR3 is 17 amino acids long. CDR1 WNHNN and CDR2 SYGVQD come from the germline V gene (reference sequence). The ends were cut back, 6 bases at V and 3 bases at J, with 20 bases in the middle. The CDR3: CASSEDGAELDTGELFF. The CDR3 nucleotides are TGCGCCAGCAGCGAGGATGGGGCAGAACTAGACACCGGGGAGCTGTTTTTT.

This clone showed up many times. The rearrangement links TRBV7-2 to TRBJ2-2, with D unclear. V gave up 5 bases and J gave up 3 bases, with 4 bases separating them. Germline V gene lookup returns CDR1 SGHTA and CDR2 FQGNSA. This CDR3 is built from 12 residues. CDR3 loop: CASSTYTGELFF. The CDR3 DNA follows: TGTGCCAGCAGCACCTACACCGGGGAGCTGTTTTTT.

This clone was observed at least ten times. The J gene is TRBJ1-5, the V gene TRBV24-1; a possible D gene is TRBD1 (5 bases). Germline V gene data show CDR1 as KGHDR and CDR2 as SFDVKD. The CDR3 totals 13 residues. V was trimmed by 4 bases and J by 2 bases, leaving 5 bases between them. The CDR3 region is CATSEGGNQPQHF. For the CDR3, the DNA is TGTGCCACCAGTGAAGGGGGCAATCAGCCCCAGCATTTT.

Of note for this clone: Other nucleotide sequences in the sample specify the same CDR3. This rearrangement joins TRBV12-3 or TRBV12-4 to TRBJ1-2; a possible D gene is TRBD1 (6 bases). The CDR3 has 13 residues. Trimming shortened V by 6 bases and J by 8 bases, and 16 bases separated the two germline ends. CDR3 residues: CASSLTGLGGYTF. CDR3 nucleotides: TGTGCCAGCAGCCTAACAGGGCTAGGAGGCTACACCTTC.

This clone has ten or more counts. This chain links TRBV12-3 or TRBV12-4 with TRBJ1-3; D is uncertain. This CDR3 is 15 amino acids long. The V gene lost 6 bases and the J gene lost 1 base, with 13 bases spanning the gap. The CDR3 DNA is TGTGCCAGCAGCCACCTTTCGAGGTCTGGAAACACCATATATTTT. This translates into CASSHLSRSGNTIYF.

V gene TRBV20-1 combines with J gene TRBJ1-6, with D perhaps TRBD1 (5 bases). There are 13 residues in the CDR3. Germline V CDR1 and CDR2: DFQATT, SNEGSKA (reference sequence). Deletions cut 5 bases from V and 13 bases from J, with 18 bases between. CDR3 residues: CSAWDPYSDPLHF. The CDR3 bases are TGCAGTGCTTGGGACCCTTATTCTGATCCCCTCCACTTT.

This clone has a handful of counts. A read error may explain this, as a much larger clone is one base away. The V and J genes are TRBV28 and TRBJ2-1, with 9 bases fitting TRBD2. CDR1 MDHEN and CDR2 SYDVKM come from the germline V gene. The length of the CDR3 is 12 residues. Losses at the gene ends were 8 bases for V and 8 bases for J; bases not matched to a gene: 4. CDR3 in amino acids: CASGSGGHEQFF. DNA for the CDR3: TGTGCCAGCGGTAGCGGGGGACATGAGCAGTTCTTC.

This clone was observed at least ten times. This sequence joins TRBV30 and TRBJ1-4, with D unresolved. The CDR3 sequence is 16 residues long. The germline V gene encodes CDR1 GTSNPN and CDR2 SVGIG (reference sequence). V shed 6 bases and J shed 4 bases, with 21 bases lying between them. The CDR3 DNA reads as TGTGCCTGCTCCCCCCTAGGAGGGTTAGGTAATGAAAAACTGTTTTTT. Its translation: CACSPLGGLGNEKLFF. Filled out from reference TRBV30 and TRBJ1-4, the complete variable domain reads SQTIHQWPATLVQPVGSPLSLECTVEGTSNPNLYWYRQAAGRGLQLLFYSVGIGQISSEVPQNLSASRPQDRQFILSSKKLLLSDSGFYLCACSPLGGLGNEKLFFGSGTQLSVL.

This clone occurred many times. Other DNA sequences within the sample encode an identical CDR3. This chain links TRBV20-1 with TRBJ1-1, with 8 bases identical to TRBD1. CDR3 length: 14 amino acids. Germline-derived CDR1 and CDR2 are DFQATT and SNEGSKA (reference sequence). V lost 5 bases to trimming and J lost 6 bases; unmatched junction nucleotides: 11. In DNA, the CDR3 is TGCAGTGCTTACTCCAGGGGGCGAAAGGCTGAAGCTTTCTTT. This gives the protein CSAYSRGRKAEAFF.

This clone is deemed medium-sized. The chain combines TRBV12-3 or TRBV12-4 with TRBJ2-7; 8 bases map to TRBD2. Losses at the gene ends were 3 bases for V and 5 bases for J; bases not matched to a gene: 6. CDR3 size: 14 residues. In DNA, the CDR3 is TGTGCCAGCAGTTTGGGCGGGGGGTGGGACGAGCAGTACTTC. It encodes CASSLGGGWDEQYF.

There are many counts of this clone. The V and J genes are TRBV27 and TRBJ1-5, with D perhaps TRBD1 (5 bases). The length of the CDR3 is 16 residues. Trimming shortened V by 6 bases and J by 0 bases, and 15 bases separated the two germline ends. The germline V gene has CDR1 MNHEY and CDR2 SMNVEV (reference sequence). In nucleotides, the CDR3 is TGTGCCAGCAGGCCGACAGTGCATTATAGCAATCAGCCCCAGCATTTT. Translating it yields CASRPTVHYSNQPQHF.

The rearrangement links TRBV7-3 to TRBJ1-6, with D perhaps TRBD1 (6 bases). Germline CDR1 and CDR2: SGHTA and FQGTGA. The CDR3 runs to 13 residues. Trimming stripped 5 bases from V and 8 bases from J, with 10 bases between. Here the CDR3 DNA reads TGTGCCAGCAGCCAACAGGGTTATTCACCCCTCCACTTT. Translation gives CASSQQGYSPLHF.

The chain employs TRBV28 and TRBJ1-5; no clear D gene. Germline CDR1 and CDR2: MDHEN and SYDVKM. Trimming left V 3 bases short and J 5 bases short, with 5 bases between. CDR3 size: 12 residues. The CDR3 bases are TGTGCCAGCAGTTTGGTATATCAGCCCCAGCATTTT. Its protein is CASSLVYQPQHF.

This clone was seen many times. The rearrangement links TRBV6-1 to TRBJ2-7, with D hard to call. From germline, CDR1 is MNHNS and CDR2 SASEGT. This CDR3 region has 12 residues. V was pared by 9 bases and J by 0 bases, with 9 bases between. The CDR3 DNA reads TGTGCCAGGAGGAATTCCTCCTACGAGCAGTACTTC. As protein: CARRNSSYEQYF.

Many counts were recorded for this clone. One end of the junction varies from germline; a read error may be responsible. The chain joins TRBV27 to TRBJ1-1, with D unclear. The CDR3 covers 14 residues. The germline V gene encodes CDR1 MNHEY and CDR2 SMNVEV (reference sequence). The CDR3 loop reads CANSLRRRVTEAFF. CDR3 coding DNA: TGTGCCAACAGTTTAAGAAGAAGGGTTACTGAAGCTTTCTTT.

This clone was picked up a small number of times. The chain links TRBV29-1 to TRBJ2-5; 14 bases align to TRBD2. The CDR3 spans 15 residues. Germline assignment: CDR1 SQVTM and CDR2 ANQGSEA. The ends lost 5 bases at V and 5 bases at J; junction bases unmatched: 7. The CDR3 coding sequence is TGCAGCGTTATTGGACTAGCGGGGGGTCCTGAGACCCAGTACTTC. Translation gives CSVIGLAGGPETQYF.

This clone was found many times. The V gene is TRBV5-1, the J gene TRBJ2-3, with 12 nucleotides matching TRBD2. Germline CDR1 is SGHRS and CDR2 is YFSETQ. V was clipped by 4 bases and J by 3 bases; unmatched bases: 6. The CDR3 sequence is 16 residues long. This chain's CDR3 is CASSRRTSGGTDTQYF. The CDR3 DNA follows: TGCGCCAGCAGCCGCCGAACTAGCGGGGGGACAGATACGCAGTATTTT.